This is a list of T cell receptor beta chains from one sample in a study of blood T cells in healthy people across ages. TCRdb independently ran MiXCR on the 5' RACE reads; one entry per CDR3 protein. The sample records fewer than 750,000 distinct CDR3 sequences, around 52% being singletons. Material for sequencing was blood. The source of these receptors is a woman of 80 years or more in good health. The CDR3 runs from the conserved cysteine through the conserved F or W. A D gene is named only where the DNA matches it firmly. The size field is filled for only some rows; it gives once, few, many or a size class.

d_call j_call clone_size v_call cdr3_nt cdr3_aa
NA TRBJ1-2 NA TRBV5-6 TGTGCCAGCAGCTACGATCTCTATGGCTACACCTTC CASSYDLYGYTF
NA TRBJ2-3 once TRBV20-1 TGCAGTGCTAGGACAGGCTTAATGGATACGCAGTATTTT CSARTGLMDTQYF
NA TRBJ2-3 NA TRBV2 TGTGCCAGCAGTGAAGGTTCGGCAACCCGGCAGTATTTT CASSEGSATRQYF
TRBD1 TRBJ1-1 NA TRBV2 TGTGCCAGCAGTGTTCGGGGACAGGCTATGAACACTGAAGCTTTCTTT CASSVRGQAMNTEAFF
NA TRBJ1-4 NA TRBV28 TGTGCCAGCAGTTTCCGTGTTGGCGGGGAAAAACTGTTTTTT CASSFRVGGEKLFF
TRBD2 TRBJ2-5 NA TRBV13 TGTGCCAGCAGCTTAGGCCTAGCGGGAGTGGAGACCCAGTACTTC CASSLGLAGVETQYF
NA TRBJ2-3 NA TRBV29-1 TGCAGCGTTCCGTCGCCTAGCACAGATACGCAGTATTTT CSVPSPSTDTQYF
NA TRBJ2-3 NA TRBV3-1 TGTGCCAGCAGCCAAGTGGAGAACACAGATACGCAGTATTTT CASSQVENTDTQYF
NA TRBJ2-1 NA TRBV3-1 TGTGCCAGCAGCGACACGCGCCTAACGGGGTATGAGCAGTTCTTC CASSDTRLTGYEQFF
TRBD1 TRBJ1-5 NA TRBV20-1 TGCAGTACTAGCTGGGGACAGGGGTTGAGTCAGCCCCAGCATTTT CSTSWGQGLSQPQHF
NA TRBJ1-2 NA TRBV29-1 TGCAGCGTTGCTGGTACAAGCTATGGCTACACCTTC CSVAGTSYGYTF
NA TRBJ2-5 NA TRBV7-2 TGTGCCAGCAGCTTATCAGCCAACCAAGAGACCCAGTACTTC CASSLSANQETQYF
NA TRBJ2-3 many TRBV9 TGTGCCAGCACCTTTGGGTCCACAGATACGCAGTATTTT CASTFGSTDTQYF
TRBD2 TRBJ2-3 once TRBV4-1 TGCGCCAGCAGCCCCACTAGCGGACACACAGATACGCAGTATTTT CASSPTSGHTDTQYF
NA TRBJ2-1 many TRBV10-3 TGTGCCATCAGTGAGTCGGACAATGAGCAGTTCTTC CAISESDNEQFF
TRBD1 TRBJ2-2 NA TRBV11-2 TGTGCCAGCAGCCCCGGGACAGGAGGGCAGCTGTTTTTT CASSPGTGGQLFF
TRBD1 TRBJ2-1 many TRBV24-1 TGTGCCACCAGTGGGGACAGGGCCTCCTACAATGAGCAGTTCTTC CATSGDRASYNEQFF
NA TRBJ1-1 NA TRBV6-1 TGTGCCAGCAGTGAACCAACCCCGGGATCAGAAGCTTTCTTT CASSEPTPGSEAFF
TRBD1 TRBJ2-1 NA TRBV6-1 TGTGCCAGCATGAGGGACAGGGGCAACAATGAGCAGTTCTTC CASMRDRGNNEQFF
NA TRBJ2-7 few TRBV4-2 TGTGCCAGCAGCCAAGATGTGGGCCCCTACGAGCAGTACTTC CASSQDVGPYEQYF
TRBD2 TRBJ2-5 few TRBV28 TGTGCCAGCAGTTTACTACGGGAGCGGGGGTACCAAGAGACCCAGTACTTC CASSLLRERGYQETQYF
TRBD2 TRBJ2-7 few TRBV4-1 TGCGCCAGCAGCCAAGTGTTCTCCAGCGGGATCTCCTACGAGCAGTACTTC CASSQVFSSGISYEQYF
TRBD2 TRBJ2-1 NA TRBV29-1 TGCAGCGTTCCCGCGGAGGCGGGAGGGGGCAATGAGCAGTTCTTC CSVPAEAGGGNEQFF
NA TRBJ2-1 NA TRBV20-1 TGCAGTGCTCACAGGTCTAGCTCCTACAATGAGCAGTTCTTC CSAHRSSSYNEQFF
NA TRBJ1-2 once TRBV7-3 TGTGCCAGCAGCCCCTTTCGACCCGATCGCTACACCTTC CASSPFRPDRYTF
NA TRBJ2-3 NA TRBV28 TGTGCCAGCAAGGGGTCCTTGGATACGCAGTATTTT CASKGSLDTQYF
NA TRBJ1-6 once TRBV4-2 TGTGCCAGCAGCCAAGCGCACAATTCACCCCTCCACTTT CASSQAHNSPLHF
TRBD1 TRBJ2-1 NA TRBV5-1 TGCGCCAGCAGCGCCACGACAGGGGGCACCTACAATGAGCAGTTCTTC CASSATTGGTYNEQFF
NA TRBJ1-1 few TRBV11-2 TGTGCCAGCAGCTTGGGGGGGAGTCCAGAGGCTGAAGCTTTCTTT CASSLGGSPEAEAFF
TRBD2 TRBJ2-1 NA TRBV29-1 TGCAGCGTTGAAGATTTGCGGGGGGGGAGGGTTTTAAACAATGAGCAGTTCTTC CSVEDLRGGRVLNNEQFF
NA TRBJ2-3 NA TRBV3-1 TGTGCCAGCAGCCAAGCGGCAGGGGCCCGCACAGATACGCAGTATTTT CASSQAAGARTDTQYF
NA TRBJ2-5 NA TRBV7-3 TGTGCCAGCAGCTTCAGGGTCAACACTGAACAAGAGACCCAGTACTTC CASSFRVNTEQETQYF
NA TRBJ2-3 once TRBV27 TGTGCCAGCAGTTTTGTGGGAGTGGGCACAGATACGCAGTATTTT CASSFVGVGTDTQYF
NA TRBJ2-7 once TRBV7-2 TGTGCCAGCAGCTTCACCAGGGAAGGCTACGAGCAGTACTTC CASSFTREGYEQYF
NA TRBJ2-7 NA TRBV27 TGTGCCAGCAGGATAAACGGAGCCTACGAGCAGTACTTC CASRINGAYEQYF
NA TRBJ2-3 few TRBV9 TGTGCCAGCAGCGCCCACACAGATACGCAGTATTTT CASSAHTDTQYF
NA TRBJ2-5 many TRBV10-3 TGTGCCATCAGCCCTAGGAAGGAAGAGACCCAGTACTTC CAISPRKEETQYF
TRBD1 TRBJ1-2 NA TRBV29-1 TGCAGCAGCCGGGACAGAGACTATGGCTACACCTTC CSSRDRDYGYTF
NA TRBJ1-1 NA TRBV7-2 TGTGCCAGCAGCCCTGCCTCACTTGAAGCTTTCTTT CASSPASLEAFF
TRBD1 TRBJ2-2 NA TRBV7-2 TGTGCCAGCAGCTTAGGACAGGGTTATGCCGGGGAGCTGTTTTTT CASSLGQGYAGELFF
TRBD1 TRBJ2-3 many TRBV5-1 TGCGCCAGCAGCTTGGAGGCCACAGGGGCCCTCACAGATACGCAGTATTTT CASSLEATGALTDTQYF
TRBD2 TRBJ2-1 NA TRBV7-2 TGTGCCAGCAGCTTCCTAGCGGGGGGGCATAACAATGAGCAGTTCTTC CASSFLAGGHNNEQFF
NA TRBJ2-6 NA TRBV9 TGTGCCAGCAGCGTAGCTACCCCTAAGGCTGGGGCCAACGTCCCGACTTTC CASSVATPKAGANVPTF
TRBD1 TRBJ2-1 many TRBV7-3 TGTGCCAGCAGCGAGGGGACAGGCAGGAGCAATGAGCAGTTCTTC CASSEGTGRSNEQFF
NA TRBJ1-4 NA TRBV25-1 TGTGCCAGCAGTGAATCATACGGCGGGGAGGGCCAGGGGGAAAAACTGTTTTTT CASSESYGGEGQGEKLFF
NA TRBJ2-3 many TRBV7-3 TGTGCCAGCAGCTTAATAGGACCGGGGAGATCTCGCACAGATACGCAGTATTTT CASSLIGPGRSRTDTQYF
NA TRBJ2-5 NA TRBV7-2 TGTGCCAGCAGCTTAGGTGGCAACACAAAGACCCAGTACTTC CASSLGGNTKTQYF
NA TRBJ2-3 many TRBV20-1 TGCAGTGCTAGCATTCATCGGATGGCGTCGAGCACAGATACGCAGTATTTT CSASIHRMASSTDTQYF
NA TRBJ1-2 many TRBV27 TGTGCCAGCAGTTTATACTTCAGCGGGTATGGCTACACCTTC CASSLYFSGYGYTF
TRBD2 TRBJ2-7 many TRBV28 TGTGCCACGAAGAGTCCTAGCGGCTACGAGCAGTACTTC CATKSPSGYEQYF
NA TRBJ2-2 NA TRBV29-1 TGCAGCGTTGAGACGGGGGGCTGGAGAACCGGGGAGCTGTTTTTT CSVETGGWRTGELFF